A selection of T cell receptor beta chains follows, all from one sample in a study of OX40 agonist ivuxolimab in advanced cancers. Profiled with immunoSEQ multiplex PCR; TCRdb holds only in-frame clones, not every one. Among tens of thousands of clones listed, approximately 80% were seen once. The specimen comprised CD4+ or CD8+ T cells sorted from blood, sampled in a trial of the OX40 agonist ivuxolimab. Source of these receptors: an adult with an advanced solid tumor such as melanoma, head and neck, liver or kidney cancer. Both conserved end residues are part of each CDR3. The D gene is left open where the match is weak. The size entry is marked missing in some rows and otherwise reads once, few, many or a size class.

clone_size	v_call	j_call	d_call	cdr3_aa	cdr3_nt
few	TRBV7-9	TRBJ2-7	TRBD1	CASSRRQGESDEQYF	TGTGCCAGCAGCCGACGACAGGGTGAATCGGACGAGCAGTACTTC
.	TRBV4-3	TRBJ1-2	.	CASSQQPPTRANYGYTF	TGCGCCAGCAGCCAACAACCCCCGACACGAGCTAACTATGGCTACACCTTC
.	TRBV2	TRBJ2-7	.	CASSVEAFYEQYF	TGTGCCAGCAGTGTAGAAGCGTTCTACGAGCAGTACTTC
once	TRBV2	TRBJ2-7	.	CASRNNRVSEQYF	TGTGCCAGCAGGAATAACAGGGTATCCGAGCAGTACTTC
.	TRBV2	TRBJ1-2	TRBD1	CASSEADGTGYYGYTF	TGTGCCAGCAGTGAAGCGGACGGGACAGGTTATTATGGCTACACCTTC
.	TRBV28	TRBJ2-7	.	CASSPGPRKGEQYF	TGTGCCAGCAGTCCCGGACCGCGGAAGGGCGAGCAGTACTTC
.	TRBV27	TRBJ2-5	.	CASSLSAGWEETQYF	TGTGCCAGCAGTTTATCGGCAGGGTGGGAAGAGACCCAGTACTTC
.	TRBV7-2	TRBJ2-7	.	CASSRPLAGEQYF	TGTGCCAGCAGCCGGCCCCTCGCGGGCGAGCAGTACTTC
.	TRBV7-9	TRBJ1-2	.	CASGEGGASNYGYTF	TGTGCCAGCGGGGAAGGGGGAGCCTCCAACTATGGCTACACCTTC
.	TRBV5-1	TRBJ2-7	TRBD1	CASSLWTGGSNEQYF	TGCGCCAGCAGCTTGTGGACAGGGGGGTCCAACGAGCAGTACTTC
once	TRBV28	TRBJ2-2	TRBD1	CASRRTGVTGELFF	TGTGCCAGCAGACGGACAGGGGTGACCGGGGAGCTGTTTTTT
.	TRBV4-1	TRBJ1-6	TRBD1	CASSRSDRVINSPLHF	TGCGCCAGCAGCCGATCCGACAGGGTCATTAATTCACCCCTCCACTTT
few	TRBV27	TRBJ2-7	TRBD1	CASSPLRDRGPPVYF	TGTGCCAGCAGCCCACTCCGGGACAGGGGCCCTCCGGTGTACTTC
few	TRBV5-4	TRBJ2-5	.	CASSFGLQGGSETQYF	TGTGCCAGCAGCTTTGGACTACAGGGAGGAAGCGAGACCCAGTACTTC
.	TRBV4-1	TRBJ1-2	TRBD1	CASSRGQGANYGYTF	TGCGCCAGCAGCCGCGGACAGGGTGCTAACTATGGCTACACCTTC
.	TRBV20-1	TRBJ2-7	.	CSAIEGYEQYF	TGCAGTGCTATCGAGGGCTACGAGCAGTACTTC
.	TRBV6-5	TRBJ1-5	.	CASSSSRYQPQHF	TGTGCCAGCAGTTCGAGCCGATATCAGCCCCAGCATTTT
.	TRBV21-1	TRBJ1-1	.	CASSKGVWATEAFF	TGTGCCAGCAGCAAAGGGGTCTGGGCCACTGAAGCTTTCTTT
.	TRBV7-8	TRBJ1-4	TRBD1	CASSLGGQPELFF	TGTGCCAGCAGCTTAGGGGGACAGCCCGAACTGTTTTTT
once	TRBV5-4	TRBJ1-2	.	CASSLDRVYGYTF	TGTGCCAGCAGCTTGGACAGGGTCTATGGCTACACCTTC
.	TRBV14	TRBJ2-1	TRBD1	CASSQGGDRAPYNEQFF	TGTGCCAGCAGCCAAGGAGGGGACAGGGCCCCCTACAATGAGCAGTTCTTC
once	TRBV11-3	TRBJ2-7	.	CASSRTGSTYEQYF	TGTGCCAGCAGCCGGACGGGCAGCACCTACGAGCAGTACTTC
.	TRBV7-8	TRBJ2-1	.	CASSPRVNEQFF	TGTGCCAGCAGCCCGAGGGTAAATGAGCAGTTCTTC
.	TRBV19	TRBJ2-3	.	CASSPPGATRTDTQYF	TGTGCCAGTAGCCCTCCGGGGGCTACCCGTACAGATACGCAGTATTTT
.	TRBV28	TRBJ1-1	.	CASHVFGTEAFF	TGTGCCAGCCACGTGTTCGGCACTGAAGCTTTCTTT
.	TRBV7-9	TRBJ2-3	.	CASSLGRAPSTDTQYF	TGTGCCAGCAGCTTAGGGCGGGCCCCTAGCACAGATACGCAGTATTTT
.	TRBV9	TRBJ1-3	.	CASNRGSSGNTIYF	TGTGCCAGCAATCGGGGAAGCTCTGGAAACACCATATATTTT
.	TRBV13	TRBJ1-1	.	CASSFRSSGSTEAFF	TGTGCCAGCAGCTTTAGATCCAGTGGATCCACTGAAGCTTTCTTT
once	TRBV19	TRBJ1-1	.	CASRQTGQYTEAFF	TGTGCCAGTCGCCAGACCGGACAGTACACTGAAGCTTTCTTT
.	TRBV27	TRBJ2-2	.	CASRQGTQNTGELFF	TGTGCCAGCAGACAGGGTACCCAGAACACCGGGGAGCTGTTTTTT
few	TRBV6-1	TRBJ1-2	.	CASSPKGAITYGYTF	TGTGCCAGCAGTCCTAAAGGAGCCATAACCTATGGCTACACCTTC
.	TRBV6-4	TRBJ1-1	.	CASSREGSTEAFF	TGTGCCAGCAGTCGGGAGGGCTCAACTGAAGCTTTCTTT
.	TRBV5-1	TRBJ2-5	.	CASSLGGQAVQETQYF	TGCGCCAGCAGTTTGGGGGGACAAGCGGTACAAGAGACCCAGTACTTC
.	TRBV4-1	TRBJ1-6	TRBD1	CASDPGQGPVSYNSPLHF	TGCGCCAGCGACCCGGGACAGGGTCCGGTCTCCTATAATTCACCCCTCCACTTT
few	TRBV7-9	TRBJ2-7	.	CASSLEGGNLYEQYF	TGTGCCAGCAGCTTAGAAGGGGGTAATCTTTACGAGCAGTACTTC
.	TRBV5-6	TRBJ1-2	.	CASSLRTYGYTF	TGTGCCAGCAGCTTGCGGACCTATGGCTACACCTTC
.	TRBV9	TRBJ1-1	.	CASSTTMNTEAFF	TGTGCCAGCAGCACTACGATGAACACTGAAGCTTTCTTT
.	TRBV6-5	TRBJ1-3	TRBD1	CASRTGVGNTIYF	TGTGCCAGCAGGACAGGGGTTGGAAACACCATATATTTT